This T cell receptor beta chain is from a study of CD8 T cells in ankylosing spondylitis. This clonotype was detected ten times or more. Its target is not known. In germline, CDR1 is SGHVS, CDR2 FNYEAQ. V lost 2 bases and J lost 5, with 18 bases in between. The CDR3 is 16 amino acids. TCRdb fed the 5' RACE reads into MiXCR, producing one record per CDR3 protein. The repertoire consists of 500,000 to 650,000 distinct CDR3 sequences, with about 5.7% occurring once and the leading ten covering approximately 4%. Points from the study as a whole: What seemed typical of ankylosing spondylitis blood was a TCR beta motif built from several highly homologous variants. In synovial fluid and blood from reactive arthritis, some motif variants were previously reported.

The rearrangement links TRBV7-6 to TRBJ1-1; D may be TRBD1 (6 bases). The source material was blood, either unsorted or a sorted T cell fraction (not recorded which). This TCR was recovered from a male donor with ankylosing spondylitis. The CDR3 region is CASSLTPHTGRTEAFF. CDR3 coding DNA: TGTGCCAGCAGCTTAACCCCCCATACAGGGCGGACTGAAGCTTTCTTT. The complete variable domain, with remaining parts taken from reference TRBV7-6 and TRBJ1-1, reads GAGVSQSPRYKVTKRGQDVALRCDPISGHVSLYWYRQALGQGPEFLTYFNYEAQQDKSGLPNDRFSAERPEGSISTLTIQRTEQRDSAMYRCASSLTPHTGRTEAFFGQGTRLTVV.